What follows are 13 T cell receptor beta chains derived from one specimen sequenced in a study of cytomegalovirus exposure and HLA in healthy donors. Primers for the PCR totalled 60 Vbeta and 13 Jbeta. Sequencing was performed with immunoSEQ multiplex PCR; in TCRdb, only in-frame clones are kept and a portion is missing. The sample records 160,000 or so clones, almost 80% being singletons. Sequencing was performed on PBMCs. The origin of the receptors is a woman aged 45-59 years in good health and CMV-seronegative.

The V call is TRBV6-1, the J call TRBJ2-1, with D hard to call. With 6 bases removed from V and 7 bases from J, the gap between germline ends came to 10 bases. Germline-derived CDR1 and CDR2 are MNHNS and SASEGT. The CDR3 loop spans 12 amino acids. DNA of the CDR3: TGTGCCAGCAGAGCCCTAGGTAATGAGCAGTTCTTC. Its translation: CASRALGNEQFF.

There are a few counts of this clone. V usage is TRBV7-3 and J usage is TRBJ2-5, with 14 positions matching TRBD2. Per germline, CDR1 SGHTA and CDR2 FQGTGA. Trimming cost V 5 bases and J 5 bases; bases outside gene matches: 7. This CDR3 has 16 amino acids. The CDR3 DNA reads TGTGCCAGCAGCCTGGGACTAGCGGGAGTCCGGGAGACCCAGTACTTC. It is translated as CASSLGLAGVRETQYF.

The V and J genes are TRBV4-2 and TRBJ1-2, with D possibly TRBD1 on 5 matching bases. The CDR3 is 15 amino acids. Germline CDR1 and CDR2: LGHNA and YNFKEQ. V shed 4 bases and J shed 1 base, with 13 bases lying between them. This CDR3 is CASSRSGGNNYGYTF. The CDR3 bases are TGTGCCAGCAGCCGATCCGGGGGGAATAACTATGGCTACACCTTC.

V and J are TRBV7-2 and TRBJ1-2; D perhaps matches TRBD1 (6 bases). Trimming pared 2 bases from V and 8 bases from J, leaving 12 bases between. Germline values: CDR1 SGHTA, CDR2 FQGNSA. This CDR3 contains 13 residues. Written as DNA, the CDR3 is TGTGCCAGCAGCTTATGGGGGGGGCACGGCTACACCTTC. Translated, it gives CASSLWGGHGYTF.

This chain links TRBV27 with TRBJ1-1; D is undetermined. Germline V gene sequence: CDR1 MNHEY, CDR2 SMNVEV (reference sequence). The V end lost 8 bases, the J end lost 4 bases, and 14 bases lay between the germline ends. The CDR3 consists of 13 residues. Here the CDR3 DNA reads TGTGCCAGCTCCCCGGCCGAGGGCACTGAAGCTTTCTTT. Protein product: CASSPAEGTEAFF.

The J gene is TRBJ1-2, the V gene TRBV12-5; the match to TRBD1 covers 7 bases. V was pared by 7 bases and J by 4 bases, with 18 bases of the junction left unmatched. This CDR3 contains 17 residues. Germline V gene data show CDR1 as LGHNT and CDR2 as FRNRAP. CDR3 nucleotide sequence: TGTGCTAGTGCCCAAACCTCCTCCTCACAGGGGTCCTATGGCTACACCTTC. It is translated as CASAQTSSSQGSYGYTF.

DNA for the CDR3: TGTGCCTGGAGTGATGGACAGGGGAATTCACCCCTCCACTTT. Translated, it gives CAWSDGQGNSPLHF. This sequence joins TRBV30 and TRBJ1-6; TRBD1 matches at 9 bases. The CDR3 covers 14 residues. V lost 1 base and J lost 7; bases outside the gene matches: 2. CDR1 and CDR2 from the germline V gene are GTSNPN and SVGIG (reference sequence).

The genes are TRBV18 and TRBJ2-5; no clear D gene. CDR3 size: 15 residues. Germline CDR1 and CDR2: KGHSH and LQKENI. Trimming took off 2 bases at V and 1 base at J, with 11 bases between the two ends. The CDR3 region is CASSPIRGTQETQYF. The CDR3, as DNA: TGTGCCAGCTCACCAATTAGAGGCACCCAAGAGACCCAGTACTTC. Looking up the rest from reference TRBV18 and TRBJ2-5 gives the full variable domain: NAGVMQNPRHLVRRRGQEARLRCSPMKGHSHVYWYRQLPEEGLKFMVYLQKENIIDESGMPKERFSAEFPKEGPSILRIQQVVRGDSAAYFCASSPIRGTQETQYFGPGTRLLVL.

CDR3 coding DNA: TGCAGCGTGGGGGGACTCTACAATGAGCAGTTCTTC. Amino acid sequence: CSVGGLYNEQFF. V and J are TRBV29-1 and TRBJ2-1; maybe TRBD2 (6 bases). Germline CDR1 reads SQVTM; CDR2 reads ANQGSEA. Between the trimmed V and J ends, which lost 6 bases and 3 bases, there was a span of 9 bases. The CDR3 runs to 12 residues.

The V gene is TRBV19, the J gene TRBJ1-2, with 9 bases lining up with TRBD1. V was pared by 11 bases and J by 4 bases, with 14 bases of the junction left unmatched. The germline gives CDR1 LNHDA, CDR2 SQIVND (reference sequence). The CDR3 has 15 amino acids. As DNA, the CDR3 is TGTGCCTGCGCCGGGACAGGGCCGCCGTTCTATGGCTACACCTTC. Translated: CACAGTGPPFYGYTF.

This chain uses TRBV5-1 with TRBJ1-6, with 7 bases that match TRBD1. V lost 7 bases, J lost 7 bases, and 11 bases stayed unmatched. The CDR3 extends over 15 amino acids. Germline-derived CDR1 and CDR2 are SGHRS and YFSETQ. The CDR3 coding sequence is TGCGCCAGCGGACAGGTCGGAGGTCCGAATTCACCCCTCCACTTT. Amino acids: CASGQVGGPNSPLHF. The whole variable domain, remainder taken from reference TRBV5-1 and TRBJ1-6, is KAGVTQTPRYLIKTRGQQVTLSCSPISGHRSVSWYQQTPGQGLQFLFEYFSETQRNKGNFPGRFSGRQFSNSRSEMNVSTLELGDSALYLCASGQVGGPNSPLHFGNGTRLTVT.

This clone was picked up a small number of times. The rearrangement uses TRBV27 and TRBJ2-5, with D perhaps matching TRBD2 (6 bases). V lost 4 bases and J lost 9, with 12 bases in between. This CDR3 region has 12 residues. Germline V gene lookup returns CDR1 MNHEY and CDR2 SMNVEV (reference sequence). The CDR3 nucleotides read TGTGCCAGCAGTTCTGGGGGGACGGCCCAGTACTTC. Protein product: CASSSGGTAQYF.

This chain connects TRBV10-1 to TRBJ2-3; 8 nucleotides line up with TRBD1. This CDR3 contains 16 residues. V was clipped by 3 bases and J by 0 bases; unmatched bases: 5. Germline V lookup: CDR1 WNHNN, CDR2 SYGVQD (reference sequence). The CDR3 region has the DNA TGCGCCAGCAGTGACCCGGACAGGGAAAGCACAGATACGCAGTATTTT. This sequence encodes CASSDPDRESTDTQYF.